Below are 17 T cell receptor beta chains sequenced from a single sample in a study of T-cell reconstitution after alpha-beta-depleted transplantation in children. A library of TCRbeta sequences, prepared with unique molecular identifiers, was generated. TCRdb re-derived calls from the PCR reads in MiXCR, one entry per CDR3 protein. Of approximately 400,000 distinct CDR3 sequences listed, 15% to 20% were seen once; the top ten hold under 30%. The sequencing used PBMCs, mostly from graft donor cells, collected 360 days after TCRalphabeta/CD19-depleted stem cell transplant. The receptors shown here come from a boy in the first two years of life who had a stem cell transplant for Wiskott-Aldrich syndrome, so the T cells may come from the graft donor.

This clonotype was found a few times. This chain links TRBV5-1 with TRBJ2-7; D might be TRBD1 (6 bases). The CDR3 length is 14 residues. Germline V lookup: CDR1 SGHRS, CDR2 YFSETQ. The V gene lost 5 bases and the J gene lost 0 bases, with 12 bases spanning the gap. The CDR3 is CASRIPDSSYEQYF. CDR3 DNA: TGCGCCAGCAGAATTCCGGACAGCTCCTACGAGCAGTACTTC.

This clonotype was observed a handful of times. This sequence joins TRBV20-1 and TRBJ2-1, with D tentatively TRBD1 (6 bases). Germline assignment: CDR1 DFQATT and CDR2 SNEGSKA (reference sequence). This CDR3 has 11 amino acids. Trimming pared 5 bases from V and 8 bases from J, leaving 10 bases between. CDR3 nucleotide sequence: TGCAGTGCTCATGGGGGCTATGAGCAGTTCTTC. Its translation is CSAHGGYEQFF.

The gene calls are TRBV5-1 and TRBJ2-1; TRBD2 agrees at 8 bases. The length of the CDR3 is 18 residues. Germline V gene data show CDR1 as SGHRS and CDR2 as YFSETQ. V shed 0 bases, J shed 3 bases, and the junction held 11 bases outside the gene matches. The CDR3: CASSLVSQAGVGYNEQFF. The CDR3 coding sequence is TGCGCCAGCAGCTTGGTTAGCCAAGCGGGAGTGGGCTACAATGAGCAGTTCTTC.

This clonotype was seen only a few times. The chain is built from TRBV7-9 and TRBJ2-1; TRBD2 agrees at 12 bases. The CDR3 is 16 residues long. Germline-derived CDR1 and CDR2 are SEHNR and FQNEAQ (reference sequence). V trimming: 5 bases; J trimming: 7 bases; junction bases outside the gene matches: 9. In nucleotides, the CDR3 is TGTGCCAGCAGCGGTTCTAGCGGGGGGGCTATGAATGAGCAGTTCTTC. It specifies CASSGSSGGAMNEQFF.

This clonotype was seen a handful of times. The chain recombines TRBV6-5 with TRBJ2-7; 7 nucleotides align to TRBD2. This CDR3 has 13 residues. Trimming took 2 bases from V and 8 from J; bases not matched to a gene: 6. Germline CDR1 and CDR2: MNHEY and SVGAGI. As DNA, the CDR3 is TGTGCCAGCAGTTACAGCGGGGTTAATAAGCAGTACTTC. Its protein is CASSYSGVNKQYF.

Here the CDR3 reads CASSSGGGISYEQYF. CDR3 bases: TGTGCCAGCAGCTCTGGGGGAGGTATCTCCTACGAGCAGTACTTC. The J gene is TRBJ2-7, the V gene TRBV5-4; TRBD2 is a possible D gene (6 bases). The CDR3 runs 15 residues. Trimming pared 3 bases from V and 0 bases from J, leaving 13 bases between. CDR1 and CDR2 (germline): SGHNT, YYREEE (reference sequence).

This clonotype was seen only a few times. The rearrangement joins TRBV29-1 to TRBJ2-1; TRBD2 might be the D (5 bases). The CDR3 runs to 17 residues. The germline V gene has CDR1 SQVTM and CDR2 ANQGSEA. Trimming shortened V by 6 bases and J by 0 bases, and 21 bases separated the two germline ends. CDR3 sequence: CSVPRGGSGSSYNEQFF. For the CDR3, the DNA is TGCAGCGTACCTCGGGGTGGGAGTGGGAGCTCCTACAATGAGCAGTTCTTC.

The chain carries TRBV29-1 and TRBJ2-3; the match to TRBD2 covers 8 bases. Per germline, CDR1 SQVTM and CDR2 ANQGSEA. Trimming at V came to 4 bases and at J to 0 bases, leaving 12 bases not matched to a gene. The CDR3 has 17 amino acids. Written as DNA, the CDR3 is TGCAGCGTTGTGGTCGCGGGGGGACATTCAAGCACAGATACGCAGTATTTT. Amino acids: CSVVVAGGHSSTDTQYF.

This clonotype was observed a few times. The V and J genes are TRBV27 and TRBJ1-1, with D perhaps TRBD1 (5 bases). The V end lost 2 bases, the J end lost 4 bases, and 8 bases lay between the germline ends. Germline V CDR1 and CDR2: MNHEY, SMNVEV (reference sequence). CDR3 length: 13 amino acids. Here the CDR3 reads CASSLLTGTEAFF. DNA for the CDR3: TGTGCCAGCAGTTTACTAACAGGCACTGAAGCTTTCTTT.

Only a few counts were recorded for this clonotype. The genes are TRBV7-2 and TRBJ1-2; D unclear. Trimming shortened V by 4 bases and J by 1 base, and 1 base separated the two germline ends. This CDR3 has 11 amino acids. Per the germline V gene, CDR1 is SGHTA and CDR2 is FQGNSA. The CDR3 sequence is CASSYNYGYTF. DNA for the CDR3: TGTGCCAGCAGCTATAACTATGGCTACACCTTC.

The sample holds a few counts of this clonotype. The V gene is TRBV28, the J gene TRBJ2-2; D perhaps matches TRBD2 (6 bases). From germline, CDR1 is MDHEN and CDR2 SYDVKM. The V gene lost 3 bases and the J gene lost 3 bases, with 14 bases spanning the gap. The CDR3 totals 16 residues. The CDR3 sequence is CASSLGRGTYTGELFF. The CDR3 coding sequence is TGTGCCAGCAGTTTGGGGCGGGGAACCTACACCGGGGAGCTGTTTTTT.

The sample holds one count of this clonotype. This chain uses TRBV12-3 or TRBV12-4 with TRBJ2-3; D ambiguous. The CDR3 is 16 amino acids. Trimming removed 5 bases from V and 4 bases from J, with 19 bases in between. The CDR3 spells CASSPLGRVAADTQYF. The CDR3 bases are TGTGCCAGCAGTCCCTTAGGACGGGTGGCGGCAGATACGCAGTATTTT.

This clonotype occurred many times. The J gene is TRBJ1-1, the V gene TRBV5-1, with a tentative D call TRBD1 (5 bases). Germline V gene lookup returns CDR1 SGHRS and CDR2 YFSETQ. Trimming left V 0 bases short and J 0 bases short, with 9 bases between. The CDR3 extends over 15 amino acids. For the CDR3, the DNA is TGCGCCAGCAGCTTGGTTGCAGGGATGAACACTGAAGCTTTCTTT. This sequence encodes CASSLVAGMNTEAFF.

This clonotype has just one count. The chain couples TRBV15 to TRBJ2-3, with 8 nucleotides matching TRBD2. V lost 1 base and J lost 6; bases outside the gene matches: 9. The CDR3 sequence is 16 residues long. The germline CDR1 and CDR2 sequences are LNHNV and YYDKDF (reference sequence). DNA of the CDR3: TGTGCCACCAGCAGAGGTTGGAGCGGGGGTATGGATACGCAGTATTTT. This gives the protein CATSRGWSGGMDTQYF.

This clonotype has just a few counts. The CDR3 loop is CASRLKTGDYYEQYF. The CDR3 DNA is TGCGCCAGCAGGCTAAAGACAGGGGATTACTACGAGCAGTACTTC. V gene TRBV4-1 combines with J gene TRBJ2-7, with TRBD1 identical over 8 bases. The V and J ends lost 6 bases and 3 bases, in that order; junction bases with no gene match: 10. The CDR3 consists of 15 residues. Germline CDR1 is MGHRA and CDR2 is YSYEKL.

V is TRBV29-1 and J is TRBJ1-2; a weak D match, TRBD1 (6 bases). The CDR3 is 12 amino acids. V lost 7 bases to trimming and J lost 3 bases, with 12 bases between them. Germline V lookup: CDR1 SQVTM, CDR2 ANQGSEA. Here the CDR3 DNA reads TGCAGCGACGGGGGGCAGGACTATGGCTACACCTTC. It yields the protein CSDGGQDYGYTF.

This sequence joins TRBV10-3 and TRBJ2-7; no definite D call. The CDR3 consists of 15 residues. The germline V gene has CDR1 ENHRY and CDR2 SYGVKD. Between the trimmed V and J ends, which lost 2 bases and 2 bases, there was a span of 13 bases. CDR3 residues: CAISETPQAAYEQYF. The CDR3 DNA reads as TGTGCCATCAGTGAGACCCCTCAAGCCGCCTACGAGCAGTACTTC.